The 20 T cell receptor beta chains given below trace back to one sample, sequenced in a study of blood T cell repertoires in COVID-19. Libraries were prepared by immunoSEQ multiplex PCR; TCRdb keeps only in-frame clonotypes and omits some of them. This table holds some 260,000 clones, 70% to 85% found once. The sequencing input was peripheral blood. Receptors were obtained from an elderly woman with active or convalescent COVID-19.

The rearrangement uses TRBV19 and TRBJ2-1; TRBD1 matches at 9 bases. CDR3 length equals 15 residues. CDR1 is LNHDA, CDR2 SQIVND, per germline (reference sequence). J gave up 2 bases and V 4 bases, and 3 bases lay outside the gene matches. CDR3 DNA sequence: TGTGCCAGTAGTACCACAGGGGGCGCCTACAATGAGCAGTTCTTC. Protein: CASSTTGGAYNEQFF.

The V call is TRBV23-1, the J call TRBJ2-7; 7 bases are a match to TRBD1. TRBV23-1 is identified as an open reading frame with a role that is uncertain. The CDR3 extends over 16 amino acids. After removal of 2 bases from V and 3 bases from J, the junction contained 10 bases not matched to a gene. The CDR3 protein is CASSQERQGYYYEQYF. As DNA, the CDR3 is TGCGCCAGCAGTCAAGAACGACAGGGCTACTACTACGAGCAGTACTTC.

CDR3 sequence (DNA): TGTGCCAGTAGCCTACAGGGGTCAGGAAACACCATATATTTT. Protein sequence: CASSLQGSGNTIYF. V usage is TRBV19 and J usage is TRBJ1-3, with 7 bases that match TRBD1. CDR3 length equals 14 residues. V lost 6 bases and J lost 4; bases outside the gene matches: 6. Per the germline V gene, CDR1 is LNHDA and CDR2 is SQIVND (reference sequence).

The chain is built from TRBV7-9 and TRBJ1-3; the match to TRBD1 covers 7 bases. Per germline, CDR1 SEHNR and CDR2 FQNEAQ (reference sequence). J was trimmed by 0 bases and V by 7 bases; bases with no gene match: 6. The CDR3 runs to 15 residues. The CDR3 loop is CASTPGTASGNTIYF. The DNA for the CDR3 is TGTGCCAGCACCCCGGGGACAGCCTCTGGAAACACCATATATTTT. Together with reference TRBV7-9 and TRBJ1-3, the CDR3 gives the full variable domain: DTGVSQNPRHKITKRGQNVTFRCDPISEHNRLYWYRQTLGQGPEFLTYFQNEAQLEKSRLLSDRFSAERPKGSFSTLEIQRTEQGDSAMYLCASTPGTASGNTIYFGEGSWLTVV.

V and J are TRBV12-3 or TRBV12-4 and TRBJ1-2, with D hard to call. The CDR3 extends over 13 amino acids. V lost 3 bases and J lost 4, with 9 bases in between. As DNA, the CDR3 is TGTGCCAGCAGTTTGGGTGAGGGCTATGGCTACACCTTC. Translated, it gives CASSLGEGYGYTF.

This chain joins TRBV7-2 and TRBJ2-1, with TRBD2 as a possible D gene (5 bases). V was cut by 2 bases and J by 4 bases, with 12 bases left in between. Germline CDR1 and CDR2: SGHTA and FQGNSA. The CDR3 runs 15 residues. CDR3 in DNA: TGTGCCAGCAGCTTATCGAGGGTATCGTACAATGAGCAGTTCTTC. This sequence encodes CASSLSRVSYNEQFF.

V gene TRBV27 combines with J gene TRBJ1-5; TRBD1 matches at 9 bases. Germline values: CDR1 MNHEY, CDR2 SMNVEV (reference sequence). This CDR3 comprises 15 residues. V lost 6 bases to trimming and J lost 2 bases; unmatched junction nucleotides: 5. In DNA, the CDR3 is TGTGCCAGCAGCAAGGACAGGGGCGGCAATCAGCCCCAGCATTTT. It yields the protein CASSKDRGGNQPQHF.

The chain combines TRBV30 with TRBJ1-2; unclear D gene. The V gene lost 8 bases and the J gene lost 5 bases, with 12 bases spanning the gap. This CDR3 has 11 amino acids. Per germline, CDR1 GTSNPN and CDR2 SVGIG (reference sequence). Here the CDR3 DNA reads TGTGCCAGTGCGGGGATTTATGGCTACACCTTC. Encoded protein: CASAGIYGYTF.

This chain links TRBV19 with TRBJ1-5; D perhaps matches TRBD1 (5 bases). Germline CDR1 reads LNHDA; CDR2 reads SQIVND (reference sequence). Trimming pared 5 bases from V and 5 bases from J, leaving 16 bases between. There are 15 residues in the CDR3. CDR3 in DNA: TGTGCCAGTAGTCTCCGGTGGGGGGAAGATCAGCCCCAGCATTTT. This sequence encodes CASSLRWGEDQPQHF.

V usage is TRBV5-1 and J usage is TRBJ2-3; TRBD1 aligns across 9 bases. Germline CDR1 and CDR2: SGHRS and YFSETQ. The trim removed 4 bases at V and 5 bases at J, leaving 11 bases unmatched. The CDR3 loop spans 16 amino acids. CDR3 sequence: CASSPSGQGLIDTQYF. CDR3 in DNA: TGCGCCAGCAGCCCCTCTGGACAGGGGCTGATAGATACGCAGTATTTT.

The J gene is TRBJ1-6, the V gene TRBV7-9, with D perhaps matching TRBD1 (6 bases). Between the trimmed V and J ends, which lost 4 bases and 3 bases, there was a span of 10 bases. This CDR3 spans 15 amino acids. Germline V CDR1 and CDR2: SEHNR, FQNEAQ (reference sequence). The CDR3 DNA is TGTGCCAGCAGCTCCCTACAGGGCTATAATTCACCCCTCCACTTT. Residues: CASSSLQGYNSPLHF.

This chain connects TRBV19 to TRBJ1-3; D possibly corresponds to TRBD1 (6 bases). The CDR3 length is 17 residues. The germline V gene encodes CDR1 LNHDA and CDR2 SQIVND (reference sequence). V was pared by 7 bases and J by 0 bases, with 19 bases between. CDR3 sequence (DNA): TGTGCCAGTACCCTGACAGGAGGCTTCTTCTCTGGAAACACCATATATTTT. Protein: CASTLTGGFFSGNTIYF.

The chain joins TRBV27 to TRBJ2-5; possibly TRBD1 for D (6 bases). CDR1 and CDR2 (germline): MNHEY, SMNVEV (reference sequence). CDR3 size: 11 residues. Deletions cut 7 bases from V and 7 bases from J, with 10 bases between. CDR3 bases: TGTGCCAGCATCCGAGGGGGGACCCAGTACTTC. Translation gives CASIRGGTQYF.

The CDR3 sequence: CAWSVLAETQYF. The CDR3 DNA sequence: TGTGCCTGGAGTGTCCTAGCAGAGACCCAGTACTTC. V gene TRBV30 combines with J gene TRBJ2-5; D possibly corresponds to TRBD2 (5 bases). V was shortened by 0 bases and J by 4 bases, with 6 bases between the two germline ends. The CDR3 extends over 12 amino acids. Germline CDR1 and CDR2: GTSNPN and SVGIG (reference sequence).

The chain is built from TRBV2 and TRBJ1-5; tentatively, D is TRBD1 (5 bases). V was cut by 7 bases and J by 9 bases, with 16 bases left in between. CDR3 size: 13 residues. Germline assignment: CDR1 SNHLY and CDR2 FYNNEI. The CDR3 reads CASTAGGFLPQHF. The CDR3 nucleotides are TGTGCCAGCACCGCGGGGGGTTTTCTGCCCCAGCATTTT.

The V call is TRBV4-1, the J call TRBJ2-1; TRBD1 matches 10 bases. The CDR3 loop spans 16 amino acids. The J segment lost 4 bases and the V segment lost 4 bases, leaving 7 bases of the junction unmatched. CDR1 is MGHRA, CDR2 YSYEKL, per germline. The CDR3 DNA is TGCGCCAGCAGCCCAGGCGGGACAGGGGCTTACAATGAGCAGTTCTTC. This codes for CASSPGGTGAYNEQFF.

The chain couples TRBV6-1 to TRBJ2-5; maybe TRBD1 (5 bases). The CDR3 has 15 residues. The V and J ends lost 2 bases and 2 bases respectively, with 12 bases between them. Germline assignment: CDR1 MNHNS and CDR2 SASEGT. CDR3 residues: CASSEQGAVQETQYF. CDR3 DNA sequence: TGTGCCAGCAGTGAACAAGGGGCGGTACAAGAGACCCAGTACTTC.

The chain employs TRBV7-9 and TRBJ1-2; D not certain. V gave up 2 bases and J gave up 4 bases, with 14 bases separating them. The CDR3 loop spans 15 amino acids. Germline-derived CDR1 and CDR2 are SEHNR and FQNEAQ (reference sequence). The CDR3 sequence is CASSLSLGRSYGYTF. CDR3 coding DNA: TGTGCCAGCAGCTTAAGTCTGGGGAGATCCTATGGCTACACCTTC. Variable domain in full (rest from reference TRBV7-9 and TRBJ1-2): DTGVSQNPRHKITKRGQNVTFRCDPISEHNRLYWYRQTLGQGPEFLTYFQNEAQLEKSRLLSDRFSAERPKGSFSTLEIQRTEQGDSAMYLCASSLSLGRSYGYTFGSGTRLTVV.

The V gene is TRBV6-1, the J gene TRBJ2-1; perhaps TRBD1 as D (7 bases). Germline assignment: CDR1 MNHNS and CDR2 SASEGT. Trimming cost V 3 bases and J 9 bases, with 18 bases left between them. This CDR3 is built from 15 residues. The CDR3 DNA reads as TGTGCCAGCAGTGACAGGGGGGCACGGGGAGGTGAGCAGTTCTTC. Translating gives CASSDRGARGGEQFF.

The rearrangement uses TRBV7-9 and TRBJ2-5; 10 bases agree with TRBD1. The CDR3 is 15 amino acids. Germline V gene lookup returns CDR1 SEHNR and CDR2 FQNEAQ (reference sequence). Trimming removed 6 bases from V and 1 base from J; junction bases left unmatched: 5. In nucleotides, the CDR3 is TGTGCCAGCAGTTCAGACAGGGGGCGCCAAGAGACCCAGTACTTC. Translated, it gives CASSSDRGRQETQYF.